Below, 30 T cell receptor beta chains from the same sample are listed, as sequenced in a study of blood T cell repertoires in COVID-19. Sequencing used immunoSEQ multiplex PCR; TCRdb keeps in-frame clones, though not all of them. In the table there are some 490,000 clones, around 85% of which are singletons. The sequencing input was PBMCs or T cells enriched from blood (not recorded which). These receptors originate from a woman aged 55-75 years who had recovered from COVID-19.

V and J are TRBV29-1 and TRBJ1-2; 12 bases are a match to TRBD1. This CDR3 has 13 amino acids. With 7 bases clipped from V and 8 bases from J, the junction kept 8 bases outside the gene matches. Germline V lookup: CDR1 SQVTM, CDR2 ANQGSEA. CDR3: CSAGDRGHRGYTF. CDR3 nucleotide sequence: TGCAGCGCTGGGGACAGGGGGCATCGGGGCTACACCTTC.

V is TRBV11-2 and J is TRBJ2-3; the D gene is possibly TRBD1 (6 bases). Germline assignment: CDR1 SGHAT and CDR2 FQNNGV. The CDR3 totals 13 residues. The V end lost 1 base, the J end lost 5 bases, and 7 bases lay between the germline ends. The CDR3 region is CASSLGQVDTQYF. For the CDR3, the DNA is TGTGCCAGCAGCTTAGGACAGGTAGATACGCAGTATTTT.

This chain uses TRBV29-1 with TRBJ1-1, with 8 bases lining up with TRBD1. This CDR3 is built from 12 residues. Germline CDR1 SQVTM, CDR2 ANQGSEA. Unmatched junction bases numbered 4, after V lost 6 bases and J lost 4 bases. CDR3 sequence (DNA): TGCAGCGTGACAGGGGAGGTCACTGAAGCTTTCTTT. Its protein product is CSVTGEVTEAFF.

The V gene is TRBV19, the J gene TRBJ2-1; TRBD2 might be the D (5 bases). The V and J ends lost 4 bases and 9 bases respectively, with 10 bases between them. CDR1 is LNHDA, CDR2 SQIVND, per germline (reference sequence). The CDR3 is 12 residues long. The CDR3 reads CASSTGGPEQFF. As DNA, the CDR3 is TGTGCCAGTAGTACTGGAGGCCCTGAGCAGTTCTTC.

The V and J genes are TRBV4-2 and TRBJ2-7, with 11 bases aligning to TRBD2. The CDR3 consists of 17 residues. V shed 0 bases and J 4 bases; nucleotides not matched to a gene: 8. The V gene's germline CDR1 is LGHNA and CDR2 YNFKEQ. The CDR3 spells CASSQESVAGGPYEQYF. The DNA for the CDR3 is TGTGCCAGCAGCCAAGAGAGTGTAGCGGGGGGGCCTTACGAGCAGTACTTC.

This clone has only a few counts. The CDR3 nucleotides are TGTGCCAGCAGCTTAGCCCCTGGCAGCTCCTATAATTCACCCCTCCACTTT. This translates into CASSLAPGSSYNSPLHF. The genes are TRBV11-3 and TRBJ1-6, with D uncertain. V was clipped by 1 base and J by 0 bases, with 10 bases between them. The CDR3 has 17 amino acids. The V gene's germline CDR1 is SGHNT and CDR2 YENEEA.

In DNA, the CDR3 is TGTGCTAGTGGGATAGGACAGGGGGCCAATCAGCCCCAGCATTTT. Translating gives CASGIGQGANQPQHF. The chain links TRBV12-5 to TRBJ1-5, with TRBD1 matching over 11 bases. Trimming cost V 6 bases and J 3 bases; bases outside gene matches: 4. This CDR3 is 15 amino acids long. The germline gives CDR1 LGHNT, CDR2 FRNRAP.

The chain is built from TRBV12-5 and TRBJ1-2; no firm D call. Trimming shortened V by 3 bases and J by 7 bases, and 12 bases separated the two germline ends. Per germline, CDR1 LGHNT and CDR2 FRNRAP. The CDR3 consists of 13 residues. The CDR3 loop is CASGFSPIGGYTF. The CDR3 DNA is TGTGCTAGTGGTTTTAGCCCCATTGGTGGCTACACCTTC.

The chain links TRBV7-8 to TRBJ2-7; TRBD1 might be the D (6 bases). Trimming removed 7 bases from V and 1 base from J, with 8 bases in between. Germline assignment: CDR1 SGHVS and CDR2 FQNEAQ. The CDR3 runs 12 residues. DNA for the CDR3: TGTGCCAGCACCGGACAGTCCTACGAGCAGTACTTC. Protein sequence: CASTGQSYEQYF.

This clone was counted only a few times. The rearrangement links TRBV29-1 to TRBJ2-7; 8 nucleotides match TRBD1. The CDR3 is made up of 14 amino acids. Unmatched junction bases numbered 2, after V lost 1 base and J lost 0 bases. Looked up from germline, CDR1 is SQVTM and CDR2 is ANQGSEA. For the CDR3, the DNA is TGCAGCGTTGAAGGGACAGGGCCCTCCTACGAGCAGTACTTC. It specifies CSVEGTGPSYEQYF.

The table lists this clone with a count of one. This rearrangement joins TRBV5-6 to TRBJ1-6; 9 nucleotides line up with TRBD1. The germline V gene encodes CDR1 SGHDT and CDR2 YYEEEE. The V segment lost 3 bases and the J segment 7 bases; nucleotides outside the gene matches: 2. This CDR3 contains 14 residues. The CDR3 sequence: CASSSGTGNSPLHF. The DNA of the CDR3 is TGTGCCAGCAGCTCCGGGACAGGGAATTCACCCCTCCACTTT.

V is TRBV3-1 (or the pseudogene TRBV3-2) and J is TRBJ1-1; D is unresolved. CDR1 and CDR2 (germline): LGHDT, YNNKEL (reference sequence). Deletions cut 1 base from V and 0 bases from J, with 12 bases between. The CDR3 spans 16 residues. The CDR3 nucleotides read TGTGCCAGCAGCCAAGGGATGGGCCCTATGAACACTGAAGCTTTCTTT. This codes for CASSQGMGPMNTEAFF.

This chain uses TRBV18 with TRBJ1-2; the D is unclear. CDR3 length: 12 amino acids. Germline assignment: CDR1 KGHSH and CDR2 LQKENI. V shed 6 bases and J shed 1 base, with 6 bases lying between them. The CDR3 sequence is CASSAVNYGYTF. The CDR3 bases are TGTGCCAGCTCGGCGGTTAACTATGGCTACACCTTC.

With regard to this clone: This sample includes further DNA sequences coding for the same CDR3. This sequence joins TRBV12-3 or TRBV12-4 and TRBJ2-2; D call uncertain. V dropped 5 bases and J dropped 3 bases, with 4 bases sitting between them. The CDR3 covers 12 residues. CDR3 in amino acids: CASSPDTGELFF. As DNA, the CDR3 is TGTGCCAGCAGTCCCGACACCGGGGAGCTGTTTTTT.

This rearrangement joins TRBV5-1 to TRBJ1-6; TRBD1 matches at 7 bases. J gave up 11 bases and V 2 bases, and 7 bases lay outside the gene matches. The CDR3 totals 14 residues. Germline values: CDR1 SGHRS, CDR2 YFSETQ. CDR3 in DNA: TGCGCCAGCAGCTTCGGCCAGGGGGAGGCACCCCTCCACTTT. Translation gives CASSFGQGEAPLHF.

This clone was detected only a few times. The chain recombines TRBV3-1 (or the pseudogene TRBV3-2) with TRBJ1-2; TRBD1 matches at 8 bases. Trimming at V came to 1 base and at J to 4 bases, leaving 5 bases not matched to a gene. Germline V gene data show CDR1 as LGHDT and CDR2 as YNNKEL (reference sequence). The CDR3 runs 15 residues. The chain's CDR3 is CASSQGAGGPYGYTF. The CDR3 DNA is TGTGCCAGCAGCCAAGGGGCAGGGGGCCCCTATGGCTACACCTTC.

The chain links TRBV3-1 (or the pseudogene TRBV3-2) to TRBJ1-1, with 7 positions matching TRBD1. J lost 0 bases, V lost 1 base, and 5 bases had no gene match. CDR3 length equals 16 residues. CDR1 is LGHDT and CDR2 is YNNKEL in the germline V gene (reference sequence). The DNA for the CDR3 is TGTGCCAGCAGCCAAGCGGGACAGAGACTGAACACTGAAGCTTTCTTT. Its translation is CASSQAGQRLNTEAFF.

This sequence joins TRBV7-7 and TRBJ2-5; 9 nucleotides align to TRBD2. Per germline, CDR1 SSHAT and CDR2 FNYEAQ (reference sequence). The J segment lost 6 bases and the V segment lost 1 base, leaving 6 bases of the junction unmatched. The CDR3 length is 15 residues. CDR3 residues: CASSLGLAGTKTQYF. For the CDR3, the DNA is TGTGCCAGCAGCTTAGGCCTAGCGGGGACGAAGACCCAGTACTTC.

The V gene is TRBV5-6, the J gene TRBJ2-5, with D hard to call. V was clipped by 1 base and J by 1 base, with 11 bases between them. The CDR3 has 15 residues. Germline assignment: CDR1 SGHDT and CDR2 YYEEEE. CDR3 sequence reads: CASSLNSDTQETQYF. Here the CDR3 DNA reads TGTGCCAGCAGCTTGAACTCAGACACCCAAGAGACCCAGTACTTC.

This rearrangement joins TRBV5-6 to TRBJ2-2, with D possibly TRBD1 on 6 matching bases. The CDR3 runs to 15 residues. The germline CDR1 and CDR2 sequences are SGHDT and YYEEEE. V dropped 4 bases and J dropped 1 base, with 11 bases sitting between them. The CDR3 coding sequence is TGTGCCAGCAGCCACCCGACAGGGAACACCGGGGAGCTGTTTTTT. Amino acids: CASSHPTGNTGELFF.

This chain uses TRBV14 with TRBJ2-7; a weak D match, TRBD1 (5 bases). The CDR3 is made up of 14 amino acids. The germline gives CDR1 SGHDN, CDR2 FVKESK. Trimming shortened V by 4 bases and J by 4 bases, and 14 bases separated the two germline ends. The CDR3 region has the DNA TGTGCCAGCAGCCCCCACAGGAATAGGTACGAGCAGTACTTC. Translation: CASSPHRNRYEQYF.

This clone was seen only a few times. The chain combines TRBV19 with TRBJ1-1; perhaps TRBD1 as D (5 bases). The CDR3 has 13 residues. V lost 7 bases, J lost 0 bases, and 9 bases lay in between. CDR1 LNHDA and CDR2 SQIVND come from the germline V gene (reference sequence). In DNA, the CDR3 is TGTGCCAGTAATCGGGGGGTGAACACTGAAGCTTTCTTT. Its protein product is CASNRGVNTEAFF.

Only a few counts were recorded for this clone. CDR3 residues: CASSAFEGGGRETQYF. CDR3 coding DNA: TGTGCCAGCAGCGCCTTTGAGGGGGGAGGGCGAGAGACCCAGTACTTC. This chain connects TRBV5-4 to TRBJ2-5, with D possibly TRBD2 on 7 matching bases. The CDR3 contains 16 residues. Deletions cut 4 bases from V and 4 bases from J, with 20 bases between. Per the germline V gene, CDR1 is SGHNT and CDR2 is YYREEE (reference sequence).

V gene TRBV10-3 combines with J gene TRBJ1-2; possibly TRBD1 for D (5 bases). V was shortened by 3 bases and J by 6 bases, with 8 bases between the two germline ends. The CDR3 loop spans 12 amino acids. Germline CDR1 is ENHRY and CDR2 is SYGVKD. CDR3 loop: CAISDRDDGYTF. CDR3 DNA: TGTGCCATCAGTGACAGGGATGATGGCTACACCTTC.

The J gene is TRBJ2-3, the V gene TRBV19, with 12 bases that match TRBD2. The CDR3 has 15 residues. V was clipped by 4 bases and J by 4 bases; unmatched bases: 3. Germline CDR1 reads LNHDA; CDR2 reads SQIVND (reference sequence). This chain's CDR3 is CASSRTSGVADTQYF. The CDR3 region has the DNA TGTGCCAGTAGTAGGACTAGCGGGGTTGCAGATACGCAGTATTTT.

CDR3 region: CASSNGTSGTSTDTQYF. CDR3 nucleotides: TGTGCCAGCTCAAACGGGACTAGCGGGACTAGCACAGATACGCAGTATTTT. This sequence joins TRBV18 and TRBJ2-3, with 13 bases lining up with TRBD2. This CDR3 has 17 residues. Germline assignment: CDR1 KGHSH and CDR2 LQKENI. V was clipped by 5 bases and J by 0 bases; unmatched bases: 5.

The V gene is TRBV6-6, the J gene TRBJ1-5; D is possibly TRBD1 (5 bases). V lost 7 bases and J lost 2, with 15 bases in between. Germline loops: CDR1 MNHNY, CDR2 SVGAGI (reference sequence). The CDR3 length is 15 residues. DNA for the CDR3: TGTGCCAGCATCCAGACCGGGGGGGGCAATCAGCCCCAGCATTTT. Translated, it gives CASIQTGGGNQPQHF.

V is TRBV24-1 and J is TRBJ1-5; D might be TRBD1 (6 bases). With 7 bases removed from V and 4 bases from J, the gap between germline ends came to 10 bases. Per the germline V gene, CDR1 is KGHDR and CDR2 is SFDVKD. The CDR3 runs 13 residues. CDR3 DNA: TGTGCCACCAGGGGGACATCTAATCAGCCCCAGCATTTT. Translated, it gives CATRGTSNQPQHF.

The chain joins TRBV3-1 (or the pseudogene TRBV3-2) to TRBJ2-1; tentatively, D is TRBD2 (5 bases). The CDR3 length is 17 residues. V shed 0 bases and J shed 0 bases, with 12 bases lying between them. Germline loops: CDR1 LGHDT, CDR2 YNNKEL (reference sequence). The CDR3 DNA sequence: TGTGCCAGCAGCCAAGAGTCCGGACTTAGCTCCTACAATGAGCAGTTCTTC. Amino acids: CASSQESGLSSYNEQFF.

V is TRBV7-2 and J is TRBJ2-7, with D possibly TRBD2 on 5 matching bases. Trimming took off 0 bases at V and 7 bases at J, with 10 bases between the two ends. The CDR3 covers 13 residues. Germline V gene lookup returns CDR1 SGHTA and CDR2 FQGNSA. For the CDR3, the DNA is TGTGCCAGCAGCTTAGCTCTAGCTGGTGAGCAGTACGTC. It codes for CASSLALAGEQYV.